These 14 T cell receptor beta chains originate from one sample sequenced in a study of control samples from healthy donors and cancer patients. TCRdb's copy holds only in-frame clones and misses some; the assay was immunoSEQ multiplex PCR. The sample yields fewer than 90,000 clones, over 85% seen once. The specimen sequenced was PBMCs. All receptors derive from a woman in her sixties or seventies with head and neck cancer.

V usage is TRBV7-8 and J usage is TRBJ2-3, with D perhaps TRBD2 (6 bases). Trimming removed 2 bases from V and 3 bases from J, with 12 bases in between. Germline V gene lookup returns CDR1 SGHVS and CDR2 FQNEAQ. The CDR3 extends over 15 amino acids. Here the CDR3 reads CASSLSAGTTDTQYF. CDR3 bases: TGTGCCAGCAGCTTATCTGCGGGGACGACAGATACGCAGTATTTT.

This CDR3 reads CASSQAFPGNTEAFF. The CDR3 coding sequence is TGTGCCAGCAGCCAAGCTTTTCCGGGGAACACTGAAGCTTTCTTT. The rearrangement links TRBV3-1 (or the pseudogene TRBV3-2) to TRBJ1-1; the D is unclear. Trimming stripped 1 base from V and 1 base from J, with 10 bases between. The CDR3 contains 15 residues. CDR1 is LGHDT and CDR2 is YNNKEL in the germline V gene (reference sequence).

The sample holds a few counts of this clone. The chain carries TRBV7-6 and TRBJ2-1; a possible D gene is TRBD2 (5 bases). The V gene lost 1 base and the J gene lost 2 bases, with 9 bases spanning the gap. CDR3 length equals 15 residues. In germline, CDR1 is SGHVS, CDR2 FNYEAQ. This chain's CDR3 is CASSLGLGAYNEQFF. In nucleotides, the CDR3 is TGTGCCAGCAGCTTAGGTTTGGGAGCCTACAATGAGCAGTTCTTC.

J is TRBJ1-1 and V is TRBV5-1; 7 nucleotides agree with TRBD1. Germline-derived CDR1 and CDR2 are SGHRS and YFSETQ. After removal of 4 bases from V and 0 bases from J, the junction contained 9 bases not matched to a gene. The CDR3 sequence is 16 residues long. The CDR3 region has the DNA TGCGCCAGCAGCGGGGGGGACAGTCGCATGAACACTGAAGCTTTCTTT. Residues: CASSGGDSRMNTEAFF.

The rearrangement joins TRBV6-1 to TRBJ2-1; D is possibly TRBD2 (5 bases). Trimming shortened V by 1 base and J by 7 bases, and 17 bases separated the two germline ends. The length of the CDR3 is 16 residues. CDR1 and CDR2 from the germline V gene are MNHNS and SASEGT. The CDR3 sequence: CASSEGMGTTKNEQFF. CDR3 coding DNA: TGTGCCAGCAGTGAAGGCATGGGAACGACTAAGAATGAGCAGTTCTTC.

This chain connects TRBV28 to TRBJ2-7; 8 positions agree with TRBD1. Germline lookup yields CDR1 MDHEN and CDR2 SYDVKM. V dropped 5 bases and J dropped 2; count of bases not matched to a gene: 11. The CDR3 loop spans 16 amino acids. Written as DNA, the CDR3 is TGTGCCAGCAGTCCGTGGGGATCGGGACAGGCCTACGAGCAGTACTTC. This codes for CASSPWGSGQAYEQYF.

CDR3 sequence (DNA): TGTGCCAGCAGCCCCCAGGCCCCTACAAGAGGGTCACCCCTCCACTTT. Encoded protein: CASSPQAPTRGSPLHF. The chain links TRBV3-1 (or the pseudogene TRBV3-2) to TRBJ1-6; D unclear. V was pared by 4 bases and J by 10 bases, with 20 bases between. The CDR3 has 16 residues. CDR1 and CDR2 from the germline V gene are LGHDT and YNNKEL (reference sequence).

Only one count was recorded for this clone. CDR3: CASSHGTGGNQPQHF. The DNA for the CDR3 is TGTGCCAGCAGCCATGGGACAGGGGGCAATCAGCCCCAGCATTTT. The gene calls are TRBV3-1 (or the pseudogene TRBV3-2) and TRBJ1-5; 10 nucleotides align to TRBD1. Germline V gene sequence: CDR1 LGHDT, CDR2 YNNKEL (reference sequence). V lost 3 bases, J lost 2 bases, and 1 base stayed unmatched. This CDR3 has 15 residues.

The chain links TRBV5-8 to TRBJ1-4; 7 nucleotides align to TRBD1. The CDR3 length is 16 residues. CDR1 and CDR2 (germline): SGHTS, YDEGEE. With V trimmed by 0 bases and J by 7 bases, 9 bases remained unmatched. The CDR3 sequence: CASSLVWGQRPEKLFF. The CDR3 DNA is TGTGCCAGCAGCTTGGTTTGGGGACAGAGACCTGAAAAACTGTTTTTT.

This chain uses TRBV7-2 with TRBJ1-1, with D hard to call. Per the germline V gene, CDR1 is SGHTA and CDR2 is FQGNSA. The ends were cut back, 0 bases at V and 4 bases at J, with 9 bases in the middle. The CDR3 extends over 14 amino acids. The CDR3, as DNA: TGTGCCAGCAGCTTAGCCCTTGAGGGCACTGAAGCTTTCTTT. It yields the protein CASSLALEGTEAFF.

The chain employs TRBV21-1 and TRBJ2-3; the D call in the table, TRBD1, was not verified against the DNA. TRBV21-1 is a pseudogene. The length of the CDR3 is 18 residues. In DNA, the CDR3 is TGTGCCAGCAGCAAAGGCCTAGGGACAGGGCTTAGCACAGATACGCAGTATTTT. As protein: CASSKGLGTGLSTDTQYF.

The J gene is TRBJ2-7, the V gene TRBV7-2; tentative D call: TRBD1 (6 bases). The CDR3 runs to 14 residues. Germline CDR1 and CDR2: SGHTA and FQGNSA. V shed 5 bases and J shed 2 bases, with 13 bases lying between them. Here the CDR3 DNA reads TGTGCCAGCAGCATCTCACGACAGGCCTACGAGCAGTACTTC. Protein: CASSISRQAYEQYF.

This clone appeared a single time. V usage is TRBV19 and J usage is TRBJ2-7; 7 nucleotides line up with TRBD1. The CDR3 totals 14 residues. CDR1 and CDR2 (germline): LNHDA, SQIVND (reference sequence). V was clipped by 5 bases and J by 5 bases; unmatched bases: 9. The chain's CDR3 is CASSPRRQGDEQYF. In DNA, the CDR3 is TGTGCCAGTAGTCCGAGACGACAGGGAGACGAGCAGTACTTC.

This chain links TRBV18 with TRBJ2-2; the D gene is possibly TRBD1 (6 bases). Germline V gives CDR1 KGHSH, CDR2 LQKENI. V lost 3 bases, J lost 4 bases, and 9 bases lay in between. The CDR3 spans 14 residues. CDR3 coding DNA: TGTGCCAGCTCACCCCTCAGGGGCACCGGGGAGCTGTTTTTT. Residues: CASSPLRGTGELFF.